These 19 T cell receptor beta chains were all obtained from the same sample, sequenced in a study of neurological immune-mediated disorders. Noted time point: longitudinal time-point 3. MiXCR, applied by TCRdb to the 5' RACE reads, yields one record per CDR3 protein. The table shows tens of thousands of distinct CDR3 sequences, with approximately 4.6% occurring only once. Material for sequencing was PBMCs. The source is a woman aged 55-70 years with multiple sclerosis.

This clonotype appeared many times. The chain employs TRBV11-3 and TRBJ2-3; possible D gene TRBD2, 6 bases. The V and J ends lost 5 bases and 1 base respectively, with 16 bases between them. This CDR3 region has 16 residues. Germline values: CDR1 SGHNT, CDR2 YENEEA. CDR3 coding DNA: TGTGCCAGCAGCCCCCGACCGGGACTCGGCACAGATACGCAGTATTTT. Translation: CASSPRPGLGTDTQYF.

This clonotype was detected many times. The chain combines TRBV5-6 with TRBJ1-4; no clear D. Trimming removed 1 base at V and 5 bases at J, with 12 bases between. CDR3 length: 15 residues. The germline gives CDR1 SGHDT, CDR2 YYEEEE. As DNA, the CDR3 is TGTGCCAGCAGCTTGTACACCAACCCGAATGAAAAACTGTTTTTT. Protein product: CASSLYTNPNEKLFF.

The table lists this clonotype with many counts. The rearrangement links TRBV29-1 to TRBJ2-3, with 12 nucleotides matching TRBD2. J lost 2 bases, V lost 3 bases, and 12 bases had no gene match. The CDR3 has 18 residues. CDR1 is SQVTM, CDR2 ANQGSEA, per germline. CDR3 coding DNA: TGCAGCGTTGAGGTCGCTAGCGGGGGGGCCAGACACACAGATACGCAGTATTTT. Protein product: CSVEVASGGARHTDTQYF.

This clonotype was detected many times. The rearrangement joins TRBV20-1 to TRBJ2-2, with D unclear. The CDR3 length is 15 residues. CDR1 and CDR2 from the germline V gene are DFQATT and SNEGSKA (reference sequence). The V end was cut by 0 bases, the J end by 5 bases, with 13 bases between. The CDR3 region is CSARDLARSTGELFF. Written as DNA, the CDR3 is TGCAGTGCTAGAGATTTAGCCAGGTCGACCGGGGAGCTGTTTTTT.

This clonotype was detected only a few times. J is TRBJ2-5 and V is TRBV6-6; 8 bases are a match to TRBD1. The CDR3 consists of 16 residues. The germline gives CDR1 MNHNY, CDR2 SVGAGI (reference sequence). J was trimmed by 4 bases and V by 2 bases; bases with no gene match: 9. The CDR3 coding sequence is TGTGCCAGCAGTTACCCACCCGGGACAGGAGTAGAGACCCAGTACTTC. It is translated as CASSYPPGTGVETQYF.

The chain's CDR3 is CASSTLQGTNEKLFF. The CDR3, as DNA: TGTGCCAGCAGTACGTTACAGGGGACTAATGAAAAACTGTTTTTT. The chain links TRBV6-5 to TRBJ1-4, with 7 bases lining up with TRBD1. The V and J ends lost 5 bases and 2 bases, in that order; junction bases with no gene match: 5. The length of the CDR3 is 15 residues. Per the germline V gene, CDR1 is MNHEY and CDR2 is SVGAGI.

This clonotype appeared many times. This chain links TRBV14 with TRBJ1-1; D is undetermined. The CDR3 runs 12 residues. Per germline, CDR1 SGHDN and CDR2 FVKESK. Trimming removed 0 bases from V and 11 bases from J, with 10 bases in between. CDR3 in DNA: TGTGCCAGCAGCCAAGACTCGAATGGGGCTTTCTTT. This sequence encodes CASSQDSNGAFF.

The sample holds many counts of this clonotype. V is TRBV5-1 and J is TRBJ2-7; TRBD1 aligns across 9 bases. This CDR3 comprises 14 residues. V shed 4 bases and J 6 bases; nucleotides not matched to a gene: 8. Germline assignment: CDR1 SGHRS and CDR2 YFSETQ. CDR3 sequence (DNA): TGCGCCAGCAGCCAAGGACAGGGGCCGGGCGAGCAGTACTTC. It translates to CASSQGQGPGEQYF.

Many counts were recorded for this clonotype. The rearrangement uses TRBV27 and TRBJ2-5; D remains unclear. Germline V gene data show CDR1 as MNHEY and CDR2 as SMNVEV (reference sequence). The CDR3 loop spans 14 amino acids. V lost 5 bases and J 5 bases, leaving 15 bases between the germline ends. The CDR3 nucleotides are TGTGCCAGCAGTAGAGCCCTAGGGTGGGAGACCCAGTACTTC. This sequence encodes CASSRALGWETQYF.

This clonotype showed up many times. The chain couples TRBV20-1 to TRBJ1-1; 7 nucleotides match TRBD1. Germline V gene data show CDR1 as DFQATT and CDR2 as SNEGSKA (reference sequence). V was pared by 6 bases and J by 4 bases, with 8 bases of the junction left unmatched. The CDR3 contains 13 residues. The CDR3 coding sequence is TGCAGTGCCCTTACAGGGGCAAGCACTGAAGCTTTCTTT. It is translated as CSALTGASTEAFF.

This clonotype came up many times. The V gene is TRBV14, the J gene TRBJ2-7; D gene uncertain. CDR3 size: 13 residues. Germline V gene data show CDR1 as SGHDN and CDR2 as FVKESK. Between the trimmed V and J ends, which lost 4 bases and 9 bases, there was a span of 16 bases. The CDR3 loop is CASSLSGPLGQYF. CDR3 nucleotides: TGTGCCAGCAGCCTCTCCGGGCCCTTGGGGCAGTACTTC.

The rearrangement joins TRBV6-5 to TRBJ1-6, with unresolved D. This CDR3 contains 15 residues. With 3 bases removed from V and 3 bases from J, the gap between germline ends came to 9 bases. The germline CDR1 and CDR2 sequences are MNHEY and SVGAGI. The DNA of the CDR3 is TGTGCCAGCAGTTATGAAGCGGGCTATAATTCACCCCTCCACTTT. This codes for CASSYEAGYNSPLHF.

This clonotype was counted many times. CDR3 region: CASSFGGATGELFF. CDR3 in DNA: TGTGCCAGCAGTTTCGGGGGGGCGACCGGGGAGCTGTTTTTT. This rearrangement joins TRBV12-3 or TRBV12-4 to TRBJ2-2, with TRBD2 identical over 8 bases. This CDR3 region has 14 residues. Trimming at V came to 3 bases and at J to 5 bases, leaving 2 bases not matched to a gene.

This clonotype was counted many times. This sequence joins TRBV2 and TRBJ2-1; D is undetermined. Trimming pared 7 bases from V and 5 bases from J, leaving 12 bases between. The CDR3 contains 13 residues. The germline V gene has CDR1 SNHLY and CDR2 FYNNEI. The CDR3 DNA reads as TGTGCCAGCACTCAAGAGGTCCACAATGAGCAGTTCTTC. Protein: CASTQEVHNEQFF.

At least ten counts were recorded for this clonotype. The chain joins TRBV20-1 to TRBJ1-6, with TRBD1 as a possible D gene (5 bases). The CDR3 is made up of 13 amino acids. The ends were cut back, 3 bases at V and 5 bases at J, with 8 bases in the middle. The germline gives CDR1 DFQATT, CDR2 SNEGSKA (reference sequence). The CDR3: CSASGANNSPLHF. The DNA for the CDR3 is TGCAGTGCTAGCGGGGCAAATAATTCACCCCTCCACTTT.

The sample holds many counts of this clonotype. The chain carries TRBV20-1 and TRBJ1-1, with D possibly being TRBD1 (6 bases). V gave up 0 bases and J gave up 5 bases, with 13 bases separating them. Germline V gene data show CDR1 as DFQATT and CDR2 as SNEGSKA (reference sequence). CDR3 length: 14 residues. CDR3 residues: CSARDGRGGTEAFF. The CDR3 nucleotides read TGCAGTGCTAGAGATGGCAGGGGCGGGACTGAAGCTTTCTTT.

This clonotype was found many times. This rearrangement joins TRBV24-1 to TRBJ2-3; TRBD2 aligns across 7 bases. The trim removed 4 bases at V and 2 bases at J, leaving 11 bases unmatched. The length of the CDR3 is 17 residues. Germline-derived CDR1 and CDR2 are KGHDR and SFDVKD. The chain's CDR3 is CATSDQQVAGSTDTQYF. The CDR3 region has the DNA TGTGCCACCAGTGACCAGCAGGTAGCGGGTTCCACAGATACGCAGTATTTT.

The table lists this clonotype with many counts. The V and J genes are TRBV6-2 or TRBV6-3 and TRBJ1-4; TRBD1 agrees at 7 bases. CDR1 MNHEY and CDR2 SVGEGT come from the germline V gene. This CDR3 is built from 14 residues. V shed 4 bases, J shed 4 bases, and the junction held 3 bases outside the gene matches. The chain's CDR3 is CASSSTGRNEKLFF. The DNA for the CDR3 is TGTGCCAGCAGTTCGACAGGGCGTAATGAAAAACTGTTTTTT.

In this sample, this clonotype turned up many times. The rearrangement links TRBV5-1 to TRBJ2-7; 8 bases are a match to TRBD1. In germline, CDR1 is SGHRS, CDR2 YFSETQ. This CDR3 is built from 13 residues. J was trimmed by 7 bases and V by 0 bases; bases with no gene match: 3. The CDR3 DNA follows: TGCGCCAGCAGCTTGGCAGGGGGCGTTGAGCAGTACTTC. It yields the protein CASSLAGGVEQYF.